This TCR beta chain was retrieved from a study of monozygotic twins with inflammatory bowel disease. Findings and limits, study-wide: Discordant twins had repertoire similarity that did not differ from that of concordant twins, possibly from limited power.

In the case of this clonotype: The target antigen is unknown.

TCRdb reanalyzed the 5' RACE reads, giving one entry per CDR3 protein sequence and no DNA. The sample table sets out roughly 330,000 distinct CDR3 sequences. CDR3 length: 13 amino acids. The sample was blood. This chain links TRBV12-3 or TRBV12-4 with TRBJ2-5; TCRdb lists TRBD1, though no DNA is available to test this call. The source is a human donor with ulcerative colitis or Crohn's disease, or a healthy co-twin of an affected twin (not recorded which). The CDR3 spells CASRKDRKETQYF.